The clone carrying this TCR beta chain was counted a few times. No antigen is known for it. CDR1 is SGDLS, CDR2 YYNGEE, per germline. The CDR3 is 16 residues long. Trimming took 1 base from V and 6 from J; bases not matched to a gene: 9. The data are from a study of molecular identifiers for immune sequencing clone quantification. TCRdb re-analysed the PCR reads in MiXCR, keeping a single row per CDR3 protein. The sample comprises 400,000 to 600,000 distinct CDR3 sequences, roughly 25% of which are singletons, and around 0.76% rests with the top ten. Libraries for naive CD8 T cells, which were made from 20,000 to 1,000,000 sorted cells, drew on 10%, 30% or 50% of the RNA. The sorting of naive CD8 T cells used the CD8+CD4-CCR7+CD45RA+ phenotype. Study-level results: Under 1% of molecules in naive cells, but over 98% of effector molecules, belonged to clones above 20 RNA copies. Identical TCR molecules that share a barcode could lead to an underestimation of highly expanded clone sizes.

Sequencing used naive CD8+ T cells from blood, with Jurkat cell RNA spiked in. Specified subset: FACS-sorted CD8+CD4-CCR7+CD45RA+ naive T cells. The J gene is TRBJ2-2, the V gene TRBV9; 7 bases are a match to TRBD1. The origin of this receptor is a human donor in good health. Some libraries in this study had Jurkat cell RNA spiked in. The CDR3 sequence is CASSVQGVVGAGELFF. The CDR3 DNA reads TGTGCCAGCAGCGTACAGGGGGTGGTGGGCGCCGGGGAGCTGTTTTTT.